This TCR beta chain was observed in a study of T cell changes during pregnancy in multiple sclerosis. Germline values: CDR1 MRHNA, CDR2 SNTAGT. J lost 3 bases, V lost 0 bases, and 4 bases had no gene match. The CDR3 spans 17 residues. Assay used: immunoSEQ multiplex PCR; TCRdb lists only in-frame clones, some missing. The data hold 33,000 or so clones, with approximately 89% observed a single time. This clone was observed once. The gene calls are TRBV6-4 and TRBJ2-2; 10 nucleotides match TRBD2. The input for sequencing was CD8+ T cells from peripheral blood mononuclear cells, taken in the second trimester of pregnancy. The sequence came from a female donor with multiple sclerosis, enrolled in a pregnancy study. CDR3 sequence: CASSDSKGLADTGELFF. In nucleotides, the CDR3 is TGTGCCAGCAGTGACTCGAAAGGACTAGCGGACACCGGGGAGCTGTTTTTT.